Listed below are T cell receptor beta chains from one sample, sequenced in a study of control samples from healthy donors and cancer patients. This table comes from immunoSEQ multiplex PCR, and its TCRdb copy is limited to in-frame clones, with some not included. This sample has about 100,000 clones, with roughly 92% found just once. The specimen sequenced was blood. Every receptor here comes from a human donor in good health. The donor label of this sample is uncertain. CDR3s include the opening cysteine and the closing phenylalanine or tryptophan. D genes are given only for firm matches.

v_gene	j_gene	d_gene	CDR3aa
TRBV7-9	TRBJ1-6	TRBD1	CASSLTGGDPNNSPLHF
TRBV13	TRBJ2-1	TRBD2	CASSLDPSRGDYNEQFF
TRBV7-8	TRBJ2-5	TRBD2	CASSLVTSGGQETQYF
TRBV2	TRBJ1-2	.	CASSEERGNYGYTF
TRBV14	TRBJ1-5	.	CASSRSLNQPQHF
TRBV12-3/TRBV12-4	TRBJ2-5	TRBD2	CASSLADQETQYF
TRBV30	TRBJ1-1	.	CAWSRTEAFF
TRBV5-5	TRBJ2-4	.	CASSGGAAKNIQYF
TRBV3-1/TRBV3-2	TRBJ1-2	TRBD1	CASSPRDRDEGYYGYTF
TRBV5-5	TRBJ2-3	TRBD1	CASNGQGTTDTQYF
TRBV15	TRBJ2-1	.	CATSTRGGLGAYNEQFF
TRBV25-1	TRBJ1-2	TRBD1	CASSTRDRDYGYTF
TRBV6-4	TRBJ1-2	.	CASSDTGMSYTF
TRBV6-1	TRBJ1-6	TRBD1	CASSGQGAIYNSPLHF
TRBV19	TRBJ1-4	.	CASRDGQNEKLFF
TRBV5-4	TRBJ2-3	TRBD1	CASSSPHRGSDTQYF
TRBV30	TRBJ1-1	.	CAWSVGRSSTEAFF
TRBV5-1	TRBJ1-3	.	CASSLPEVRSSGNTIYF
TRBV9	TRBJ1-3	.	CASSAEGFSGGNTIYF
TRBV7-3	TRBJ2-1	TRBD1	CASSSRDSSYNEQFF
TRBV29-1	TRBJ2-7	.	CSVGIGTREQYF
TRBV6-6	TRBJ1-1	.	CASSYGGTEAFF
TRBV12-3/TRBV12-4	TRBJ1-2	.	CASSYRDNYGYTF
TRBV10-3	TRBJ1-2	.	CAISEARSGQRDGYTF
TRBV18	TRBJ1-5	TRBD1	CASSPDRVGQPQHF
TRBV4-3	TRBJ1-2	.	CASSQGPEALYLYGYTF
TRBV3-1/TRBV3-2	TRBJ1-1	TRBD1	CASSPDRGNTEAFF
TRBV19	TRBJ2-1	TRBD2	CASSITGTSGYNEQFF
TRBV15	TRBJ2-7	TRBD1	CATSRDRGYEQYF